The clone carrying this T cell receptor beta chain appeared a few times. Its antigen is undetermined. This sample was included in a study of T-cell memory formation after mild COVID-19. Study overall: TCR clustering was largely donor specific. The study's findings and limits: Contracting CD8+ clones were enriched in EMRA, CD4+ mainly in CM and EM.

Constant-segment primers and 5'RACE yielded cDNA libraries for TCR alpha and TCR beta, each carrying sample barcodes and UMIs. MiXCR, applied by TCRdb to the 5' RACE reads, yields one record per CDR3 protein. The data hold roughly 150,000 distinct CDR3 sequences, with approximately 12% observed a single time. J was trimmed by 0 bases and V by 5 bases; bases with no gene match: 5. Per germline, CDR1 SQVTM and CDR2 ANQGSEA. The CDR3 sequence is 16 residues long. The chain is built from TRBV29-1 and TRBJ2-2; 11 nucleotides match TRBD2. Input material: PBMCs or a T cell subset sorted from them (not recorded which). This TCR was sampled from a young man who had mild COVID-19 (a few samples of this study predate the infection). Cell type and time point are not known. Written as DNA, the CDR3 is TGCAGCGTTCCCGGGACTAGCGGTACGAACACCGGGGAGCTGTTTTTT. Protein product: CSVPGTSGTNTGELFF.